This TCR beta chain was captured in a study of shared clonotypes between healthy human individuals. From CD4+ cells came CD45RA+ naive and CD45RA-negative memory subsets. The authors' processing: Filtering differed because ImmunoSEQ produced junction-only sequences that carried no quality scores. Only in-frame clones appear in the TCRdb table, and some are missing; sequencing was by immunoSEQ multiplex PCR. V, J and clone size are taken as reported in that table, and D and trimming were inferred from the DNA itself. The sample holds around 1.4 million clones, approximately 98.5% seen once. The sequencing input was naive CD4+ T cells sorted from blood. The subset is: CD45RA+ positively selected. This clonotype originated in a young man in good health.

The CDR3 DNA is TGTGCCAGCAGTTTATGGAGCAGCAGGGGGCCCCAGCATTTT. It yields the protein CASSLWSSRGPQHF. The chain couples TRBV28 to TRBJ1-5; tentatively, D is TRBD1 (6 bases). Germline values: CDR1 MDHEN, CDR2 SYDVKM. Trimming removed 0 bases from V and 9 bases from J, with 12 bases in between. The CDR3 is 14 amino acids.